This T cell receptor (beta chain) derives from a study of T cell clonality in common variable immunodeficiency. Profiling relied on immunoSEQ multiplex PCR, and the TCRdb table lists in-frame clones only, not all of them. This repertoire lists tens of thousands of clones without singletons; around 4.6% sits in the top ten. This clone was seen ten or more times. The read falls 3 residues short of the CDR3 end, and the missing part is taken from the germline J gene. Germline V CDR1 and CDR2: DFQATT, SNEGSKA (reference sequence). V trimming: 6 bases; J trimming: 0 bases; junction bases outside the gene matches: 8. The CDR3 consists of 15 residues. Patients and controls were mostly of Caucasian heritage.

The sequence derives from a person between 18 and 75 years old in good health. The sample comprised peripheral blood mononuclear cells. This chain links TRBV20-1 with TRBJ2-1; 7 nucleotides match TRBD2. The CDR3 is CSAVSGWGSYNEQFF. The sequenced part of the CDR3 DNA is TGCAGTGCGGTTAGCGGGTGGGGCTCCTACAATGAG.